This TCR beta chain was profiled in a study of T cell responses to AZD1222 COVID-19 vaccine. Study-level information: Samples with a second dose at about 4 or about 12 weeks were pooled together.

Germline loops: CDR1 SEHNR, CDR2 FQNEAQ (reference sequence). This CDR3 comprises 17 residues. V dropped 0 bases and J dropped 7; count of bases not matched to a gene: 14. Regarding this clone: The target antigen is unknown.

Study conclusions and caveats: Per reports, nearly half of all spike-specific TCRs target regions that are unmutated in variants.

Generated by immunoSEQ multiplex PCR, the TCRdb table keeps only in-frame clones and is missing some. The data show 130,000 to 150,000 clones, around 93% seen once. The chain combines TRBV7-9 with TRBJ1-2; 7 bases line up with TRBD1. The sample here was peripheral blood, taken on day 0 of AZD1222 vaccination. The sequence was collected from an adult in good health. CDR3 loop: CASSLAVVDRDRSGYTF. Written as DNA, the CDR3 is TGTGCCAGCAGCTTAGCGGTAGTAGACAGGGATCGGTCTGGCTACACCTTC.